This T cell receptor beta chain derives from a study of PD-1 blockade in classical Hodgkin lymphoma. On the study more broadly: Treatment was intravenous nivolumab, 3 mg/kg every 2 weeks, until progression.

The V end was cut by 8 bases, the J end by 1 base, with 12 bases between. Germline V gene lookup returns CDR1 MDHEN and CDR2 SYDVKM. This CDR3 spans 15 amino acids. Clones were sequenced by immunoSEQ multiplex PCR, and TCRdb holds only the in-frame ones, with some missing. Altogether fewer than 50,000 clones are present, over 75% being singletons, with the ten largest covering 37%. Described time point: cycle 4 day 1 (C4D1), after about 6 weeks of nivolumab. Relapse after autologous stem cell transplantation occurred in every patient, and brentuximab vedotin exposure varied. The best responses consisted of complete response, partial response or progressive disease.

The origin of this receptor is a human donor with classical Hodgkin lymphoma. The chain couples TRBV28 to TRBJ2-6; D is possibly TRBD1 or TRBD2 (5 bases each). The sample in question was peripheral blood mononuclear cells (PBMCs), obtained before the fourth cycle of nivolumab. The CDR3 DNA is TGTGCCAGCGGCTTGTGGGGGTCTGGGGCCAACGTCCTGACTTTC. As protein: CASGLWGSGANVLTF.